This TCR beta chain emerged from a study of shared clonotypes between healthy human individuals. The germline gives CDR1 LNHDA, CDR2 SQIVND (reference sequence). Trimming cost V 6 bases and J 2 bases, with 12 bases left between them. The length of the CDR3 is 14 residues. Assay used: immunoSEQ multiplex PCR; TCRdb lists only in-frame clones, some missing. The table lists some 2.3 million clones, 90% to 95% of them singletons. This sequence was found in a man younger than 35 in good health. Some clones in this sample may be carry-over from other donors' samples. This chain uses TRBV19 with TRBJ2-3; D remains ambiguous. The specimen sequenced was naive CD4+ T cells from PBMCs. Subset described: CD45RA+ positively selected. CDR3 sequence reads: CASRDERHTDTQYF. The CDR3 DNA reads as TGTGCCAGTAGGGACGAGCGCCACACAGATACGCAGTATTTT.